This T cell receptor (beta chain) was sequenced during a study of blood T cell repertoires in COVID-19. Looking at the study overall: The United States, Italy and Spain provided the acute and convalescent COVID-19 samples.

V was cut by 2 bases and J by 0 bases, with 14 bases left in between. CDR1 is KGHSH, CDR2 LQKENI, per germline. The CDR3 extends over 18 amino acids. In the original analysis: How many nucleated cells were present was estimated from reference gene primer amplification. Profiling relied on immunoSEQ multiplex PCR, and the TCRdb table lists in-frame clones only, not all of them. The V and J calls and the clone size are those of that table, but D and trimming were determined from the DNA. The repertoire holds 170,000 or so clones, with approximately 80% as singletons. This clonotype was sampled from a woman in her 40s with COVID-19, enrolled during active disease. The sample was peripheral blood. The chain carries TRBV18 and TRBJ1-6; D is possibly TRBD1 (6 bases). CDR3 sequence reads: CASSPDRQDFSYNSPLHF. CDR3 bases: TGTGCCAGCTCACCAGACCGACAGGATTTCTCCTATAATTCACCCCTCCACTTT.